This T cell receptor (beta chain) was profiled in a study of beta chain features in type 1 diabetes (dated by TCRdb to about 2018). Turning to the overall study: Patients and healthy donors did not differ in mean age, gender distribution, total cell number or subset yield. The study compared TCRB repertoires of sorted circulating CD4+ T cell subsets between recently diagnosed type 1 diabetes patients and matched healthy donors. Regulatory and stem cell-like memory subsets were isolated from only 8 patients and roughly eight healthy donors, whereas naive and central memory subsets came from all 28 donors. A total of 107,917,701 sorted cells were examined across all samples, and the number of cells per subset was strongly correlated with RNA yield. Study-wide conclusions, independent of this receptor: At VDJ recombination sites, type 1 diabetes patients had fewer insertions and more deleted nucleotides, which implies abnormalities in thymic rearrangement. HLA sub-analyses involved small numbers of individuals, so any influence of HLA type on TCRB rearrangement remained unresolved. Naive, central memory and regulatory TCRB repertoires appeared more similar among patients than among healthy donors. Sequencing cDNA rather than genomic DNA could over-represent highly expressing activated cells, although activation and CD3 levels did not differ between groups. A moderate but significant shortening of TCRB CDR3 length was observed in type 1 diabetes patients in all four CD4+ subsets. PCR might favor shorter templates, but patient and control samples were amplified and corrected together, so any skew would affect both groups equally.

Each donor gave one peripheral blood draw, about 110 mL on average, collected into heparinised tubes. A BD FACSAria II and a panel including CD45RO, CCR7, CD25, CD127, CD95 and CD27 were used to sort naive, central memory, regulatory and stem cell-like memory CD4+ T cells. Every sorted population had a purity above 95%. PBMCs were isolated right away by Lymphoprep density gradient centrifugation and were stained directly, without culture. Samples were stained and sorted in pairs, with one healthy donor and one patient per experiment, so that batch effects were minimized. All of the isolated RNA was reverse transcribed with the High Capacity cDNA Reverse Transcription Kit, so expressed TCRB transcripts were sequenced. Deep immunoSEQ sequencing was applied to naive, central memory and regulatory T cell samples, giving an average of roughly 3.6 million total reads per sample. Sorted cells were lysed in RLT buffer and RNA was extracted with DNase-treated RNeasy Micro or Mini kits, depending on cell number. To prevent cross-contamination, each cell subset was processed individually, whereas patient and healthy donor samples were processed jointly. The immunoSEQ multiplex PCR was used to amplify TCRB sequences from cDNA, generating 87-bp fragments that spanned the CDR3 region. Sequencing of the amplicons was performed on the Illumina HiSeq platform. Under the source paper's analysis protocol: Synthetic template baselines were used to correct PCR bias computationally, reads within Hamming distance 2 were collapsed, and singletons that could not be merged were discarded. Reads were aligned to IMGT to assign V, D and J genes, CDR3 length, and insertions or deletions at six rearrangement sites. Within each subset, clonotype counts were normalized to sorted cell number, after which true diversity and Gini coefficients were computed with the tcR R package. The overlap coefficient, calculated on TCRB nucleotide sequences, was used to measure repertoire sharing. Here the immuneACCESS table is served through TCRdb, limited to in-frame sequences with V and J called. Missing clones are a known gap in these copies; in checked studies unresolved V genes cover under half, and the rest lacks a known reason. The DNA was the basis for D and trimming; V, J and clone size are from that table. Present in this sample are around 170,000 clones, 9% to 10% of which were seen just once. The ten top clones hold 0.7% of the sample.

CDR1 and CDR2, looked up from the germline V gene, are SGHNT and YENEEA. Taken from cysteine to phenylalanine, the CDR3 has 13 residues. Only CDR3 DNA remains: 39 bases, in frame from the first base. V has 6 bases trimmed and J has 1 base trimmed; junction bases matching no gene number 3. In regard to this clone: Its antigen is still unknown. No much larger clonotype is one base removed from it; base qualities were not supplied.

Material for sequencing was central memory CD4+ T cells from blood. This TCR was sampled from a woman in her thirties with type 1 diabetes. The V gene is TRBV11-3 and the J gene is TRBJ2-7; the central 7 bases match TRBD1. DNA sequence: TGTGCCAGCAGTCAACAGGGGTCCTACGAGCAGTACTTC. This gives the protein CASSQQGSYEQYF.